This TCR beta chain was retrieved from a study of blood T cell repertoires in COVID-19. In the study overall: Collection of acute and convalescent COVID-19 samples took place in the United States, Italy and Spain.

Participant age was roughly 18 to 89 years, and participants resided in approximately 25 US areas. Participant reports of clinical history set cohort assignment. Germline V gives CDR1 LGHDT, CDR2 YNNKEL (reference sequence). The CDR3 is 14 amino acids. V dropped 6 bases and J dropped 2 bases, with 13 bases sitting between them. Per the original data handling: Amplification with reference gene primers provided the estimates of nucleated cell counts. Method: immunoSEQ multiplex PCR; TCRdb's copy keeps in-frame clones and lacks some. V and J calls and clone size are copied from that table; D and trimming were computed from the DNA. Here the sample spans over 300,000 clones, over 75% being singletons.

The sample consisted of PBMCs or T cells enriched from blood (not recorded which). The rearrangement uses TRBV3-1 (or the pseudogene TRBV3-2) and TRBJ1-2, with a weak D call TRBD1 (6 bases). The receptor was derived from a woman aged 40 to 50 who had recovered from COVID-19. The CDR3 DNA follows: TGTGCCAGCAGTCCGGGGACATTAAACTATGGCTACACCTTC. Translation: CASSPGTLNYGYTF.